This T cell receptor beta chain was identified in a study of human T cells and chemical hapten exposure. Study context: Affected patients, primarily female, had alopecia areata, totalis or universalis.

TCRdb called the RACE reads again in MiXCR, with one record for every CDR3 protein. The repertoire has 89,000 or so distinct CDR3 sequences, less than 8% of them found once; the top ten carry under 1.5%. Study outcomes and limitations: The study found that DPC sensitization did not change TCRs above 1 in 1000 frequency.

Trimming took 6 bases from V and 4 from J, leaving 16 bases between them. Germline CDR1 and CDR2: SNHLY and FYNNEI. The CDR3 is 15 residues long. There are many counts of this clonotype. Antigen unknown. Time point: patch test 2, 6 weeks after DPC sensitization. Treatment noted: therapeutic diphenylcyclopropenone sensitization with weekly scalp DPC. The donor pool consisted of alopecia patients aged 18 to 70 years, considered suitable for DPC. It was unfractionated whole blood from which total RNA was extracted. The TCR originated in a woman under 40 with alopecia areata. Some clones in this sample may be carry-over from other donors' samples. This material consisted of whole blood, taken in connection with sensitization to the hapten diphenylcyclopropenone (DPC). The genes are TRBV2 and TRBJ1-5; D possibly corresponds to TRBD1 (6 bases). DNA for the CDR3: TGTGCCAGCAGAGGGGAACAGGGTGAAAATCAGCCCCAGCATTTT. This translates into CASRGEQGENQPQHF.